This T cell receptor beta chain was captured by sequencing in a study of regulatory T cells in long-lasting Graves disease. Construction of TCR beta libraries relied on iRepertoire HTBI primers and on Arm-PCR targeting CDR3 regions. MiXCR, run by TCRdb on the multiplex PCR reads, gives a single entry per CDR3 protein. In the table there are roughly 380,000 distinct CDR3 sequences, about a sixth of which are singletons. This clonotype was counted many times. Its antigen is still unknown. The sample's time point: newly diagnosed GD, antithyroid drugs for less than 3 months. RNA isolated from PBMCs was used to make the TCR library. Peripheral blood, nine milliliters of it, was drawn into EDTA tubes. Findings and caveats of the study: TCR diversity in persistent Graves' patients was below that of newly diagnosed ones. Few sampled subjects may have lowered accuracy. Persistent disease favored TRBV28, TRBJ1-2 and TRBJ2-5.

V was shortened by 5 bases and J by 6 bases, with 23 bases between the two germline ends. CDR1 SGHTA and CDR2 FQGNSA come from the germline V gene. The CDR3 sequence is 17 residues long. The TCR comes from a female donor with Graves disease. The chain recombines TRBV7-2 with TRBJ2-1; D assignment may be TRBD1 or TRBD2 (5 bases each). The specimen was peripheral blood mononuclear cells (PBMCs), collected at new diagnosis, from a patient treated with antithyroid drugs. CDR3 sequence reads: CASSPWVAVARGNEQFF. In DNA, the CDR3 is TGTGCCAGCAGCCCCTGGGTTGCGGTCGCGAGGGGCAATGAGCAGTTCTTC. The whole variable domain, filled in from reference TRBV7-2 and TRBJ2-1, reads GAGVSQSPSNKVTEKGKDVELRCDPISGHTALYWYRQSLGQGLEFLIYFQGNSAPDKSGLPSDRFSAERTGGSVSTLTIQRTQQEDSAVYLCASSPWVAVARGNEQFFGPGTRLTVL.